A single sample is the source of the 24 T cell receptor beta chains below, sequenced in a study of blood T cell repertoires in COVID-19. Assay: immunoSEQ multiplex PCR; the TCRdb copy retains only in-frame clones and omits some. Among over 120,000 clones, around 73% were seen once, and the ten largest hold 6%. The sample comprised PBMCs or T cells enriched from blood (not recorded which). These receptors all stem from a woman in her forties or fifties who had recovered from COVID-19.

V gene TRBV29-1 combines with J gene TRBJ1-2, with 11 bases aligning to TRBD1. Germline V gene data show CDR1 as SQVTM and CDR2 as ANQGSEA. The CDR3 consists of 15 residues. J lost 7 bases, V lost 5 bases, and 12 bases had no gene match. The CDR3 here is CSVIEPGTGGFGYTF. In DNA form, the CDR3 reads TGCAGCGTTATAGAGCCCGGGACAGGGGGTTTTGGCTACACCTTC. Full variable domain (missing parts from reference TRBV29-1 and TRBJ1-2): SAVISQKPSRDICQRGTSLTIQCQVDSQVTMMFWYRQQPGQSLTLIATANQGSEATYESGFVIDKFPISRPNLTFSTLTVSNMSPEDSSIYLCSVIEPGTGGFGYTFGSGTRLTVV.

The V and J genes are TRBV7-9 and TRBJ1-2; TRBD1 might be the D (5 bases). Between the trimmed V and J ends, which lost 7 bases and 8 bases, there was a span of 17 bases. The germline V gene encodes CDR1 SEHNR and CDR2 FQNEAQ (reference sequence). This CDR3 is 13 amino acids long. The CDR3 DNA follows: TGTGCCAGCACTCCATTAGACAGAAGAGGCTACACCTTC. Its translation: CASTPLDRRGYTF.

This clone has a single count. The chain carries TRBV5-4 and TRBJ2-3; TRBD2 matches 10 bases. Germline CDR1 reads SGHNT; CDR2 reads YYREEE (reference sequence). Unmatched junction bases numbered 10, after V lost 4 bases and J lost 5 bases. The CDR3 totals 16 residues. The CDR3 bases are TGTGCCAGCAGCAACCTGAAAGCGGGGGGGCAAGATACGCAGTATTTT. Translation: CASSNLKAGGQDTQYF. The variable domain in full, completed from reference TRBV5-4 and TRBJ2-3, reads ETGVTQSPTHLIKTRGQQVTLRCSSQSGHNTVSWYQQALGQGPQFIFQYYREEENGRGNFPPRFSGLQFPNYSSELNVNALELDDSALYLCASSNLKAGGQDTQYFGPGTRLTVL.

The CDR3 sequence: CASSLGGQPQHF. CDR3 bases: TGTGCCAGCAGCTTGGGAGGCCAGCCCCAGCATTTT. The chain is built from TRBV7-2 and TRBJ1-5; no definite D call. Trimming removed 3 bases from V and 7 bases from J, with 7 bases in between. Germline V lookup: CDR1 SGHTA, CDR2 FQGNSA. The CDR3 covers 12 residues. The full variable domain, completed using reference TRBV7-2 and TRBJ1-5, is GAGVSQSPSNKVTEKGKDVELRCDPISGHTALYWYRQSLGQGLEFLIYFQGNSAPDKSGLPSDRFSAERTGGSVSTLTIQRTQQEDSAVYLCASSLGGQPQHFGDGTRLSIL.

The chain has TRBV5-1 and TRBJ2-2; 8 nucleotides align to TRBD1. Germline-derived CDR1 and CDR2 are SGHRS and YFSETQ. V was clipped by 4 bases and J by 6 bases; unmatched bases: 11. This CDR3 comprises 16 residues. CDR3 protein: CASSNQGTGSAGELFF. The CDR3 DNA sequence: TGCGCCAGCAGCAACCAGGGGACAGGCTCGGCCGGGGAGCTGTTTTTT.

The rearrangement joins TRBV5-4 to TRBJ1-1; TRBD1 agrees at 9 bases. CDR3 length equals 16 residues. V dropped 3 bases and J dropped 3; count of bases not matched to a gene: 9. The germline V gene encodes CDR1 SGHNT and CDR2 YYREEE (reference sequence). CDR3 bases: TGTGCCAGCAGCTCCCGAAGTAGACAGGGGGACACTGAAGCTTTCTTT. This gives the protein CASSSRSRQGDTEAFF.

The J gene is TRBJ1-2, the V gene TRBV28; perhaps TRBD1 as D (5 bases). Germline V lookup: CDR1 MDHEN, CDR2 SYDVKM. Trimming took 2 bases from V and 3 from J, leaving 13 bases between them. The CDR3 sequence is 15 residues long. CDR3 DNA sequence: TGTGCCAGCAGTTTAGTGGGGCGGGGGTACTATGGCTACACCTTC. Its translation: CASSLVGRGYYGYTF.

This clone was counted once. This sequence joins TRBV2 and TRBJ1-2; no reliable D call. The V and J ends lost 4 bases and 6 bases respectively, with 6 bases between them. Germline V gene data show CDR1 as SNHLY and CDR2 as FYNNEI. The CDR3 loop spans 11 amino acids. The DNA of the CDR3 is TGTGCCAGCAGTGGCGGGGATGGCTACACCTTC. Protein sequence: CASSGGDGYTF.

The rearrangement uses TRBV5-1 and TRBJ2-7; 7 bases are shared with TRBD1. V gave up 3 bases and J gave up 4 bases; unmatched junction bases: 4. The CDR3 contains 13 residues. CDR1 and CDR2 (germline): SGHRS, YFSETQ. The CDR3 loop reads CASSWDSLYEQYF. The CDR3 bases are TGCGCCAGCAGCTGGGACAGTCTTTACGAGCAGTACTTC. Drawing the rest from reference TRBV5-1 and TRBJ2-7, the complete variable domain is KAGVTQTPRYLIKTRGQQVTLSCSPISGHRSVSWYQQTPGQGLQFLFEYFSETQRNKGNFPGRFSGRQFSNSRSEMNVSTLELGDSALYLCASSWDSLYEQYFGPGTRLTVT.

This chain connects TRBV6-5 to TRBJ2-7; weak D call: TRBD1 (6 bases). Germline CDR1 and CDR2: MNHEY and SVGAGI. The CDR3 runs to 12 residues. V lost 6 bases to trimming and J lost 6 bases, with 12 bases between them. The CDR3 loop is CASRVQGPEQYF. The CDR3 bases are TGTGCCAGCAGGGTACAGGGACCCGAGCAGTACTTC.

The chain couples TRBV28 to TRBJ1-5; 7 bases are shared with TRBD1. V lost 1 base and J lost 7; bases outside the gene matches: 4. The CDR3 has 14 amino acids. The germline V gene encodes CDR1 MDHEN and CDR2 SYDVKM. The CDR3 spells CASSLSTGVQPQHF. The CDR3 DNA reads TGTGCCAGCAGTTTATCCACAGGGGTCCAGCCCCAGCATTTT.

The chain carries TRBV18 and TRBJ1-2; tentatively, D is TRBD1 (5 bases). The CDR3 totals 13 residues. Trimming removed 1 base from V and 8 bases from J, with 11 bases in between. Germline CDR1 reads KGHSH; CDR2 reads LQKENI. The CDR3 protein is CASSPQGLEGYTF. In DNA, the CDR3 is TGTGCCAGCTCACCACAGGGGCTGGAAGGCTACACCTTC.

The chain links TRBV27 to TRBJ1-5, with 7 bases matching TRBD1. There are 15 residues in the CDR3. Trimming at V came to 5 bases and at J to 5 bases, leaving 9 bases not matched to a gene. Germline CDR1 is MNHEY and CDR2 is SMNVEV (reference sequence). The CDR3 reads CASSTPTGPYQPQHF. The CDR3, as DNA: TGTGCCAGCAGTACACCGACAGGGCCGTATCAGCCCCAGCATTTT.

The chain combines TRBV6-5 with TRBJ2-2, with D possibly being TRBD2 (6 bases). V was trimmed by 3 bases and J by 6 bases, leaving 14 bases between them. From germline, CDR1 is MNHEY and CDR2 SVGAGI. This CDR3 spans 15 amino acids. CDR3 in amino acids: CASSYPQGGAGELFF. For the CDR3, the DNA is TGTGCCAGCAGTTATCCCCAGGGAGGCGCCGGGGAGCTGTTTTTT.

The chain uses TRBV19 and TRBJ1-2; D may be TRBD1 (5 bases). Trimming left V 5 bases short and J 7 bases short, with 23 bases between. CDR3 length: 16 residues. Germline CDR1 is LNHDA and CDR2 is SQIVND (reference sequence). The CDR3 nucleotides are TGTGCCAGTAGTGCGACCCGGGACTCCCCCAGGTCTGGCTACACCTTC. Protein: CASSATRDSPRSGYTF. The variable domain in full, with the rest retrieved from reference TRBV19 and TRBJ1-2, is DGGITQSPKYLFRKEGQNVTLSCEQNLNHDAMYWYRQDPGQGLRLIYYSQIVNDFQKGDIAEGYSVSREKKESFPLTVTSAQKNPTAFYLCASSATRDSPRSGYTFGSGTRLTVV.

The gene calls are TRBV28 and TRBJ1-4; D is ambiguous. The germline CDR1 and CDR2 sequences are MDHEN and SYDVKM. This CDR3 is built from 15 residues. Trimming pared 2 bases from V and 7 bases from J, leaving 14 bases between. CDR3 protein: CASSLPGDSGEKLFF. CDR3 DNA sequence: TGTGCCAGCAGTTTACCCGGGGATAGTGGTGAAAAACTGTTTTTT.

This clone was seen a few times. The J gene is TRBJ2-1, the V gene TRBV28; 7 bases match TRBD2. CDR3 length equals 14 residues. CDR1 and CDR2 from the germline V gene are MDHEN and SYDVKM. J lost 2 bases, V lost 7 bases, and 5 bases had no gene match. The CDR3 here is CASIRAGTYNEQFF. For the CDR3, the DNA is TGTGCCAGCATCAGAGCGGGGACCTACAATGAGCAGTTCTTC.

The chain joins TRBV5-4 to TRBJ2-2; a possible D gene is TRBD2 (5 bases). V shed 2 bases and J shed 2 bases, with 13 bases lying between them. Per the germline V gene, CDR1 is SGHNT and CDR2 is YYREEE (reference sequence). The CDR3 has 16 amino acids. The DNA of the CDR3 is TGTGCCAGCAGCTTAGCGGTCGGTATTAACACCGGGGAGCTGTTTTTT. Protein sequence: CASSLAVGINTGELFF.

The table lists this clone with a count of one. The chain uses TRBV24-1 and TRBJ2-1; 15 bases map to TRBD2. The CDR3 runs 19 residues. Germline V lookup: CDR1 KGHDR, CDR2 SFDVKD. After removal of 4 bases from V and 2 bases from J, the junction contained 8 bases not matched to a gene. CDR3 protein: CATSDPGTSGGKTYNEQFF. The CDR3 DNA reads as TGTGCCACCAGTGACCCTGGGACTAGCGGGGGGAAGACCTACAATGAGCAGTTCTTC.

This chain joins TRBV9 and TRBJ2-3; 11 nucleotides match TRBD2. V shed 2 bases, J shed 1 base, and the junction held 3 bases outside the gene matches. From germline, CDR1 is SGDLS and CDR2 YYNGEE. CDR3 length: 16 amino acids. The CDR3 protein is CASSVSGGAGTDTQYF. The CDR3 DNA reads TGTGCCAGCAGCGTTAGCGGGGGGGCCGGCACAGATACGCAGTATTTT.

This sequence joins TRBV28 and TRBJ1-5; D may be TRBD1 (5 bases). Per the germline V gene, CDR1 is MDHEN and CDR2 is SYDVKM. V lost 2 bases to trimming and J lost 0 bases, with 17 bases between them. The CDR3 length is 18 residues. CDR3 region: CASSLGAETTYSNQPQHF. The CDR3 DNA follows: TGTGCCAGCAGTTTAGGGGCCGAGACAACTTATAGCAATCAGCCCCAGCATTTT.

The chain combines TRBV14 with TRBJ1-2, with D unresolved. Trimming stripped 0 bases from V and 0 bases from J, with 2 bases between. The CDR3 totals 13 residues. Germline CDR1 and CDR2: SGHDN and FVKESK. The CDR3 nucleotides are TGTGCCAGCAGCCAAGACGCTAACTATGGCTACACCTTC. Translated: CASSQDANYGYTF.

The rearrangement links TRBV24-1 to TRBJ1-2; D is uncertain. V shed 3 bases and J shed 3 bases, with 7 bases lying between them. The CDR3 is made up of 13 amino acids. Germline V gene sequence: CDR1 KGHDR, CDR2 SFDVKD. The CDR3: CATSDPPDYGYTF. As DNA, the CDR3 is TGTGCCACCAGTGATCCACCGGACTATGGCTACACCTTC.

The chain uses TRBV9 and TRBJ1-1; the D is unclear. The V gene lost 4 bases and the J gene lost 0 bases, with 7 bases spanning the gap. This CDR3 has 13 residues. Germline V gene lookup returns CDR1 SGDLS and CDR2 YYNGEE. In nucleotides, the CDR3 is TGTGCCAGCAGCCCCCACATGAACACTGAAGCTTTCTTT. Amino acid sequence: CASSPHMNTEAFF.